This TCR beta chain was obtained from a study of HIV-infected patients and healthy controls. This clonotype has a handful of counts. TCRdb processed the 5' RACE reads anew with MiXCR; each CDR3 protein has one entry. The sample carries almost 65,000 distinct CDR3 sequences, around 21% recorded once. The germline V gene has CDR1 SGDLS and CDR2 YYNGEE. Trimming took off 4 bases at V and 0 bases at J, with 8 bases between the two ends. CDR3 length: 15 residues. The specimen was CD4+ T cells from blood. The rearrangement uses TRBV9 and TRBJ2-6, with D perhaps assigned TRBD1 or TRBD2 (5 bases each). The clonotype originates from a human donor in good health. This CDR3 reads CASSFGGSGANVLTF. Here the CDR3 DNA reads TGTGCCAGCAGCTTTGGGGGCTCTGGGGCCAACGTCCTGACTTTC. Complete variable domain (other parts from reference TRBV9 and TRBJ2-6): DSGVTQTPKHLITATGQRVTLRCSPRSGDLSVYWYQQSLDQGLQFLIQYYNGEERAKGNILERFSAQQFPDLHSELNLSSLELGDSALYFCASSFGGSGANVLTFGAGSRLTVL.